Sequencing of this T cell receptor (beta chain) was carried out in a study of CD8 T cells in Susac syndrome (dated by TCRdb to between 2018 and 2020). For the wider study: Among the Susac syndrome patients who were sequenced, clinically active disease was present in five or six and clinical remission was observed in fewer than 10. Susac syndrome patients were therapy-naive, on corticosteroids (some also receiving IVIg), or on IVIg alone at blood withdrawal. The study used repertoire sequencing to test whether antigen drove CD8+ T cell activation and differentiation in Susac syndrome. CD8+ T cell repertoire clonality was compared between about 12 healthy donors, some 14 Susac syndrome patients and roughly 15 multiple sclerosis patients. Findings and caveats that apply to the study as a whole: Susac syndrome CD8+ repertoires showed clonal expansion, highest in CD8+ TEMRA cells and greater in clinically active than remitting patients. The study acknowledged that relatively few individuals were included in the TCR sequencing and HLA analysis. Sixteen Susac-specific public clones were identified in the total CD8+ repertoire, and about 5 Susac-specific public clones were identified in the CD8+ TEMRA repertoire.

Peripheral blood CD8+ and CD4+ T cells from healthy donors, Susac syndrome patients and multiple sclerosis patients were profiled by high-throughput TCR beta sequencing. The Susac syndrome patients fulfilled recently defined diagnostic criteria for definite or probable disease. CD8+ TEMRA cells were enriched by FACS, while bulk CD8+ and CD4+ T cells were purified by magnetic negative isolation. Blood was drawn into EDTA tubes, processed within 24 hours, and PBMCs were isolated by density gradient centrifugation. PBMCs destined for TCR sequencing were cryopreserved in liquid nitrogen and later thawed in a 37 °C water bath. Purity of sorted or isolated CD4+, CD8+ and CD8+ TEMRA cells was at least 90%. Note on this clonotype: The clone's antigen remains unknown. No base quality information exists; no much larger clone differs at one position.

CDR1 and CDR2, looked up from the germline V gene, are SGHVS and FNYEAQ. Taken from cysteine to phenylalanine, the CDR3 has 13 residues. Left in the record is the CDR3 DNA by itself, 39 bases read in frame from the first base. V is pruned by 4 bases and J by 9 bases, leaving 6 bases of the junction without a gene match. RNA was extracted using the RNeasy kit, and roughly 0.5 to 1 ug of the RNA was reverse transcribed with random hexamers. TCR beta CDR3 regions were amplified with the immunoSEQ multiplex PCR assay covering 54 Vbeta and 13 Jbeta segments. PCR amplification bias was corrected by using a synthetic template baseline for primer optimization and computational correction. The authors processed their data as follows. Only productive sequences were kept, with reads annotated to V, D and J genes according to IMGT and analyzed in immunoSEQ Analyzer. Clonality was calculated as one minus the Shannon entropy normalized by log2 of the number of productive unique sequences. Public and private clones were assessed among the 100 most prevalent clones of each patient and control. A clone was defined as Susac-specific if it was absent from the healthy and MS cohorts, from 1052 published viral clones and from other ImmuneACCESS disease sequences. TCRdb itself trimmed the public reads at Q25 with fastp, ran MiXCR and retained productive beta chains. Merged by CDR3 protein, the rows form single entries marked with the most common genes and DNA. TCRdb, rather than the study authors, made the V and J calls. The table for this sample lists fewer than 95,000 distinct CDR3 sequences; roughly 95% of them were counted only once. The ten largest make up more than 0.5% of the sample.

The sample was CD8+ T cells from PBMCs. The clonotype was recovered from a human donor with Susac syndrome. The rearrangement joined TRBV7-6 to TRBJ1-5; 7 middle bases align to TRBD1. In nucleotides, the sequence is TGTGCCAGCAGCTCAGGGGGGGGCAGGCCCCAGCATTTT. Its protein is CASSSGGGRPQHF.